The T cell receptor (beta chain) described here comes from a study of blood T cell repertoires in COVID-19 (TCRdb year 2020). The study in broad terms: Collaborator samples came from the United States, Italy and Spain and covered acute and convalescent phases of COVID-19. The material from the prospective study consisted of cDNA or gDNA derived from T cells, B-cell-depleted T cells, or PBMCs. Deeply sampled blood TCRbeta repertoires from subjects exposed to, actively infected with, or recovered from COVID-19 were included in the dataset. The repertoires were released in a freely available public database meant as a resource for research on the immune response to SARS-CoV-2. The samples were drawn from two sources: the first 160 participants of the ongoing ImmuneRACE study, and about 1,300 subjects contributed by 6 global collaborators. A de-identified subject ID, COVID-19 status, age in years and sex were almost always included in the sample metadata. HLA class I and class II types, where available, came from metadata supplied by the sample provider rather than from assay-based typing. The investigation overall reported the following: The amount of clinical and demographic metadata varied by source and participant and was provided uncurated.

TCRbeta CDR3 regions were amplified from genomic DNA using the immunoSEQ Assay, a bias-controlled multiplex PCR. Under the source paper's analysis protocol: Nucleated cell counts per sample were estimated from amplification of reference gene primers within the assay. To quantify the absolute abundance of each unique TCRbeta CDR3 rearrangement, sequence reads were collapsed and filtered. For each sample, productive Simpson clonality was calculated by taking the square root of Simpson's diversity index across productive rearrangements. What TCRdb holds here is the immuneACCESS table cut down to in-frame rearrangements. Part of the clones is not present; checked against another copy, under half of the missing clones reflect an unresolved V gene, and the others are unexplained. The DNA was the basis for D and trimming; V, J and clone size are from that table. The sample includes fewer than 50,000 clones, with less than 90% observed a single time. The top ten hold around 1.6% of the sample.

V ends up 3 bases short and J 0 bases short, with an unmatched junction base count of 9. The CDR3, cysteine through phenylalanine, is 17 amino acids long. Just CDR3 DNA is preserved here, 51 bases in frame from base 1. For CDR1 and CDR2, the germline V gene lists SGHRS and YFSETQ. In Seattle, one collaborating source enrolled patients while the infection was active and tracked those patients longitudinally over the course of disease. Whole blood was collected in K2EDTA tubes by collaborating institutions according to the institutions' own protocols. Collaborator samples were shipped for TCRbeta analysis as frozen whole blood, isolated PBMCs, or DNA extracted from either sample type. With regard to this clone: Its antigen is not yet known. No much larger clone is present one base from it, and per-base qualities are unavailable.

The sequencing input was peripheral blood. The receptor chain draws on TRBV5-1 and TRBJ2-1, and 7 bases in between align with TRBD2. This receptor was obtained from a man aged 55 to 70 with COVID-19, enrolled during active disease. At the DNA level, the sequence is TGCGCCAGCAGCTGGGGGGGACTGTCGAGCTCCTACAATGAGCAGTTCTTC. Translated, it gives CASSWGGLSSSYNEQFF.